One and the same sample provided the 15 T cell receptor beta chains below, sequenced in a study of spatial heterogeneity in lung cancer. TCRdb redid the calling of the 5' RACE reads with MiXCR, one entry per CDR3 protein. The repertoire holds 27,000 or so distinct CDR3 sequences, less than 6.5% seen once, with roughly a quarter in the top ten. As for time point: blood at routine non-recurrence follow-up after resection. This specimen consisted of PBMCs, obtained at follow-up. Receptor source: a female donor with early-stage non-small cell lung cancer.

This clonotype was picked up many times. The gene calls are TRBV11-2 and TRBJ2-5; D gene unclear. CDR3 size: 13 residues. Trimming took 5 bases from V and 5 from J, leaving 12 bases between them. CDR1 SGHAT and CDR2 FQNNGV come from the germline V gene. The CDR3: CASSPVRWETQYF. CDR3 bases: TGTGCCAGCAGCCCCGTACGATGGGAGACCCAGTACTTC.

The table lists this clonotype with many counts. The chain has TRBV7-2 and TRBJ2-7; 9 nucleotides match TRBD2. The CDR3 extends over 17 amino acids. Germline V lookup: CDR1 SGHTA, CDR2 FQGNSA. Trimming cost V 4 bases and J 4 bases; bases outside gene matches: 14. The DNA for the CDR3 is TGTGCCAGCAGCTCCCTCGGCGGGCGGGGGGGTAGGTACGAGCAGTACTTC. Protein product: CASSSLGGRGGRYEQYF.

The V call is TRBV19, the J call TRBJ2-4; TRBD1 aligns across 12 bases. V was clipped by 4 bases and J by 9 bases; unmatched bases: 4. Per the germline V gene, CDR1 is LNHDA and CDR2 is SQIVND (reference sequence). This CDR3 has 14 amino acids. In DNA, the CDR3 is TGTGCCAGTAGTACCGGGACAGGGGGCACCATTCAGTACTTC. It encodes CASSTGTGGTIQYF.

This clonotype has a handful of counts. The gene calls are TRBV12-2 and TRBJ2-7; the table's TRBD1 call for D was not verified on the DNA. TRBV12-2 is a pseudogene locus. The CDR3 runs 16 residues. CDR3 in amino acids: CASRLAPGRSSYEQYF. For the CDR3, the DNA is TGTGCAAGTCGCTTAGCGCCAGGGAGAAGCTCCTACGAGCAGTACTTC.

This clonotype was counted ten times or more. The chain couples TRBV7-9 to TRBJ1-1; no clear D. Per the germline V gene, CDR1 is SEHNR and CDR2 is FQNEAQ (reference sequence). Trimming stripped 11 bases from V and 1 base from J, with 14 bases between. There are 13 residues in the CDR3. The CDR3 reads CARTAVSNTEAFF. The CDR3, as DNA: TGTGCCCGTACGGCGGTTTCGAACACTGAAGCTTTCTTT.

This clonotype was counted ten times or more. The genes are TRBV9 and TRBJ2-2, with 10 bases fitting TRBD2. J gave up 4 bases and V 5 bases, and 5 bases lay outside the gene matches. The CDR3 has 15 amino acids. Germline CDR1 is SGDLS and CDR2 is YYNGEE. This chain's CDR3 is CASRPGLASTGELFF. The CDR3 DNA reads as TGTGCCAGCAGACCGGGACTAGCGAGCACCGGGGAGCTGTTTTTT.

This clonotype appeared a few times. This clone may be a read error of a much larger clone one base away. This rearrangement joins TRBV3-1 to TRBJ1-1, with 7 bases identical to TRBD1. The germline gives CDR1 LGHDT, CDR2 YNNKEL (reference sequence). The CDR3 consists of 13 residues. CDR3 coding DNA: TGTGTCAGCAGCCAGGGGGGCAGGCCCGAAGCTTTCTTT. Translating gives CVSSQGGRPEAFF.

At least ten counts were recorded for this clonotype. The chain links TRBV7-3 to TRBJ1-1, with D possibly matching TRBD1 (6 bases). The CDR3 totals 13 residues. From germline, CDR1 is SGHTA and CDR2 FQGTGA. The V end lost 0 bases, the J end lost 8 bases, and 10 bases lay between the germline ends. CDR3 nucleotides: TGTGCCAGCAGCTTAACCGGACAGACAGAAGCTTTCTTT. It encodes CASSLTGQTEAFF.

Remarks on this clonotype: It may be a read error: a sequence one base away is much more abundant. The V and J genes are TRBV15 and TRBJ2-3; D remains ambiguous. This CDR3 is built from 12 residues. Germline CDR1 LNHNV, CDR2 YYDKDF (reference sequence). The CDR3 sequence is CATSRDQDTLYF. The CDR3 coding sequence is TGTGCCACCAGCAGGGACCAGGATACGCTGTATTTT.

This clonotype was counted many times. The CDR3 region has the DNA TGTGCCAGCAGGCGAAGACAGGGAAATGAAAAACTGTTTTTT. It yields the protein CASRRRQGNEKLFF. The chain carries TRBV6-1 and TRBJ1-4; 7 bases map to TRBD1. The CDR3 has 14 amino acids. Germline values: CDR1 MNHNS, CDR2 SASEGT. After removal of 6 bases from V and 5 bases from J, the junction contained 6 bases not matched to a gene.

This clonotype has a handful of counts. This chain links TRBV7-2 with TRBJ2-5; 10 bases map to TRBD2. This CDR3 contains 16 residues. Germline assignment: CDR1 SGHTA and CDR2 FQGNSA. The junction had 2 bases not matched to a gene; V was cut back by 0 bases and J by 1 base. CDR3 sequence (DNA): TGTGCCAGCAGCTTAGCGAGACTAGCGGGCCAAGAGACCCAGTACTTC. Translated: CASSLARLAGQETQYF. The entire variable domain, with the rest obtained from reference TRBV7-2 and TRBJ2-5, is as follows: GAGVSQSPSNKVTEKGKDVELRCDPISGHTALYWYRQSLGQGLEFLIYFQGNSAPDKSGLPSDRFSAERTGGSVSTLTIQRTQQEDSAVYLCASSLARLAGQETQYFGPGTRLLVL.

This clonotype was counted many times. The chain joins TRBV6-2 or TRBV6-3 to TRBJ1-1, with D hard to call. The CDR3 loop spans 15 amino acids. Germline loops: CDR1 MNHEY, CDR2 SVGEGT. V lost 5 bases, J lost 0 bases, and 13 bases lay in between. CDR3 in DNA: TGTGCCAGCAGTGACACAGTGGGTTTGAACACTGAAGCTTTCTTT. This encodes CASSDTVGLNTEAFF.

This clonotype was observed at least ten times. The chain carries TRBV28 and TRBJ1-5; 8 bases match TRBD1. This CDR3 has 13 amino acids. The germline CDR1 and CDR2 sequences are MDHEN and SYDVKM. The trim removed 6 bases at V and 2 bases at J, leaving 0 bases unmatched. This CDR3 reads CASRTGGNQPQHF. The CDR3 bases are TGTGCCAGCAGGACAGGGGGCAATCAGCCCCAGCATTTT.

This clonotype was seen only a few times. The chain links TRBV3-1 to TRBJ2-7, with 12 bases fitting TRBD2. There are 14 residues in the CDR3. V lost 7 bases, J lost 6 bases, and 7 bases stayed unmatched. Germline values: CDR1 LGHDT, CDR2 YNNKEL (reference sequence). The CDR3 sequence: CASTLGLAGSEQYF. CDR3 DNA: TGTGCCAGCACTCTCGGACTAGCGGGGTCCGAGCAGTACTTC.

This clonotype came up many times. The chain links TRBV30 to TRBJ1-6; the D is unclear. With 4 bases removed from V and 7 bases from J, the gap between germline ends came to 11 bases. Germline CDR1 is GTSNPN and CDR2 is SVGIG (reference sequence). CDR3 length: 13 residues. CDR3 loop: CAWKETPNSPLHF. The CDR3 coding sequence is TGTGCCTGGAAGGAGACACCCAATTCACCCCTCCACTTT.